These T cell receptor beta chains were read from a single sample in a study of cytomegalovirus exposure and HLA in healthy donors. Generated by immunoSEQ multiplex PCR, the TCRdb table keeps only in-frame clones and is missing some. This repertoire shows around 100,000 clones, around 84% found once; its top ten account for about 1.2%. Material for sequencing was PBMCs. The source of these receptors is a woman aged 18-29 years in good health and CMV-seronegative. CDR3s include the opening cysteine and the closing phenylalanine or tryptophan. A D gene is named only where the DNA matches it firmly. Clone size is not always given. Where it is, it says once, few, many or a class for expanded clones.

>TRBV7-2|TRBJ2-3|.|TRBD2
TGTGCCAGCAGCGAAAGCCTAGCGGGAGCCCCGCCCACAGATACGCAGTATTTT
CASSESLAGAPPTDTQYF
>TRBV27|TRBJ2-5|.|TRBD1
TGTGCCAGCAGTCCGAATCCGGGACAGTCCCCCGAGACCCAGTACTTC
CASSPNPGQSPETQYF
>TRBV5-1|TRBJ1-2|.|.
TGCGCCAGCAGCTTGAAGGACGGGGATCCCTACTATGGCTACACCTTC
CASSLKDGDPYYGYTF
>TRBV28|TRBJ2-7|.|.
TGTGCCAGGAGATTCGGAAGTCGGGAAAGTGGTGGAGAGCAGTACTTC
CARRFGSRESGGEQYF
>TRBV7-9|TRBJ1-4|.|.
TGTGCCAGCAGACCTCCTCAGGAAAAACTGTTTTTT
CASRPPQEKLFF
>TRBV2|TRBJ2-3|.|.
TGTGCCAGCAATGGACTGACTTCGGATACGCAGTATTTT
CASNGLTSDTQYF
>TRBV19|TRBJ1-2|.|.
TGTGCCAGTAGTACCGTGACTAGAAGCTATGGCTACACCTTC
CASSTVTRSYGYTF
>TRBV5-1|TRBJ2-7|.|.
TGCGCCAGCAGCTTGAAGGGGTCCCGAGAGCAGTACTTC
CASSLKGSREQYF
>TRBV14|TRBJ2-3|once|.
TGTGCCAGCAGCCCTAGGGGGATAACAGATACGCAGTATTTT
CASSPRGITDTQYF
>TRBV11-2|TRBJ2-7|few|.
TGTGCCAGCAGCTTAGCCGCAGGGATGCCCTACGAGCAGTACTTC
CASSLAAGMPYEQYF
>TRBV25-1|TRBJ2-2|.|.
TGTGCCAGCAGTAGGCAAAGACTGGCCGGGGAGCTGTTTTTT
CASSRQRLAGELFF
>TRBV28|TRBJ2-7|.|.
TGTGCCAGCAGTCCCTTAGCGAGCGAGCAGTACTTC
CASSPLASEQYF
>TRBV18|TRBJ1-4|few|.
TGTGCCAGCTCAAGAGGGACAACAGATGAAAAACTGTTTTTT
CASSRGTTDEKLFF
>TRBV7-6|TRBJ2-2|.|TRBD2
TGTGCCAGCAGCTCCTCGGGGGGACTCACCGGGGAGCTGTTTTTT
CASSSSGGLTGELFF
>TRBV7-9|TRBJ1-1|once|TRBD1
TGTTCCAGCAGCTTAGGAGCCAGGGGGCATGAAGCTTTCTTT
CSSSLGARGHEAFF
>TRBV7-3|TRBJ2-2|.|TRBD1
TGTGCCAGCAGCTCCCCGGGGACAGGCCCCGGGGAGCTGTTTTTT
CASSSPGTGPGELFF